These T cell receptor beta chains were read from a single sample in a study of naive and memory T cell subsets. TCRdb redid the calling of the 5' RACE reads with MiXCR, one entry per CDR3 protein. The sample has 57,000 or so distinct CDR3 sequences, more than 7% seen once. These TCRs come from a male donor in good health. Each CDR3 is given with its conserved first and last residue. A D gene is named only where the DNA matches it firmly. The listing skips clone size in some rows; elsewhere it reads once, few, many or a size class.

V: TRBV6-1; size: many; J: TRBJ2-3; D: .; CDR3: CASGRTGATDTQYF; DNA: TGTGCCAGCGGGAGGACAGGAGCCACAGATACGCAGTATTTT
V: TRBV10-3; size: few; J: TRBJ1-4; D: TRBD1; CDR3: CAISPGTGFEKLFF; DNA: TGTGCCATCAGCCCCGGGACAGGGTTTGAAAAACTGTTTTTT
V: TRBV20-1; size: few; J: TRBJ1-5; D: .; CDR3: CAARGSNQPQHF; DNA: TGTGCTGCTAGGGGGAGCAATCAGCCCCAGCATTTT
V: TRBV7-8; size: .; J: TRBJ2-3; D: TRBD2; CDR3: CVSSLLAGFTDTQYF; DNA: TGTGTCAGCAGCTTACTAGCGGGATTCACAGATACGCAGTATTTT
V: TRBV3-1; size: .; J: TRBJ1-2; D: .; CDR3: CASSQSTDGYTF; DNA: TGTGCCAGCAGCCAATCGACGGATGGCTACACCTTC
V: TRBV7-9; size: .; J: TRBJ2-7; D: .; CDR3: CASSFNEGSSEQYF; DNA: TGTGCCAGCAGCTTTAATGAAGGGTCCTCCGAGCAGTACTTC
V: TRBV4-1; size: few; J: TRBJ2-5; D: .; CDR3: CASSQDQGLGETQYF; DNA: TGCGCCAGCAGCCAAGATCAGGGTCTAGGAGAGACCCAGTACTTC
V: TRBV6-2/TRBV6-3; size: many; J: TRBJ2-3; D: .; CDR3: CASTDASDSSDTQYF; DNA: TGTGCCAGCACCGACGCTTCGGACAGTTCAGATACGCAGTATTTT
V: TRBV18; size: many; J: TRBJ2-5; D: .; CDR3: CASSPFSGETQYF; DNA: TGTGCCAGCTCACCATTTTCAGGAGAGACCCAGTACTTC
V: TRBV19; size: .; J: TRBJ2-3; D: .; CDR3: CASTQVRGADTQYF; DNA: TGTGCCAGTACCCAGGTCCGGGGTGCAGATACGCAGTATTTT
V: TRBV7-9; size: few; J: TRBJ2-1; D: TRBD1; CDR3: CASSFTGTGSNEQFF; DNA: TGTGCCAGCAGCTTCACCGGGACAGGGTCCAATGAGCAGTTCTTC
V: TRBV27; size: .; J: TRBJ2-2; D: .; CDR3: CASRSFPAANTGELFF; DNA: TGTGCCAGCAGATCCTTTCCCGCAGCGAACACCGGGGAGCTGTTTTTT
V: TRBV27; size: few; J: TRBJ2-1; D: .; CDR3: CASSFGLGSYNEQFF; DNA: TGTGCCAGCAGTTTTGGACTGGGCTCCTACAATGAGCAGTTCTTC
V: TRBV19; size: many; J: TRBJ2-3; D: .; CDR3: CASSYPGRADTQYF; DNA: TGTGCCAGTAGTTATCCGGGAAGGGCAGATACGCAGTATTTT
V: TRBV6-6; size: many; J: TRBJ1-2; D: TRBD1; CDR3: CASSPTTRGTGESSGYTF; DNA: TGTGCCAGCAGTCCGACGACCCGAGGGACAGGGGAGTCTAGTGGCTACACCTTC
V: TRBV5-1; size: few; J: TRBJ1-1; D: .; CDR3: CASSAWRDTEAFF; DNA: TGCGCCAGCAGCGCCTGGAGGGACACTGAAGCTTTCTTT
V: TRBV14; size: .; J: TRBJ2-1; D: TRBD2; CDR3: CASSQQRGGDEQFF; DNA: TGTGCCAGCAGCCAGCAGCGGGGGGGCGATGAGCAGTTCTTC
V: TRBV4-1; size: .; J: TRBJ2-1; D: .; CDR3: CASSQSGCSYNEQFF; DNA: TGCGCCAGCAGCCAGTCCGGGTGCTCCTACAATGAGCAGTTCTTC
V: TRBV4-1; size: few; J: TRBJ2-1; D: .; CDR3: CASSQDRLRARRGLVHEQFF; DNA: TGCGCCAGCAGCCAAGACAGGCTAAGGGCCCGGAGGGGGCTAGTCCATGAGCAGTTCTTC
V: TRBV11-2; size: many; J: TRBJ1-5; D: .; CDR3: CASSLNGGGNQPQHF; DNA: TGTGCCAGCAGCCTTAACGGGGGTGGCAATCAGCCCCAGCATTTT
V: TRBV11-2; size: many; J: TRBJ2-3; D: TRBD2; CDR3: CASSLDLTSGGPSTDTQYF; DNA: TGTGCCAGCAGCTTAGATCTGACTAGCGGGGGGCCGAGCACAGATACGCAGTATTTT
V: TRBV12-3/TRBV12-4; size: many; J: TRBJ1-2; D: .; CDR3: CASSVGTPHGYTF; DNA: TGTGCCAGCAGTGTTGGGACCCCTCATGGCTACACCTTC
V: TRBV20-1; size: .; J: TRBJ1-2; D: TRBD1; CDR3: CSARERLDRAFVDGYTF; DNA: TGCAGTGCTAGAGAAAGGCTAGACAGGGCATTTGTAGATGGCTACACCTTC
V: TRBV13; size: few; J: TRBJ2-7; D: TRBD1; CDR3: CASSSSTGAEQYF; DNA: TGTGCCAGCAGCTCATCAACAGGGGCCGAGCAGTACTTC
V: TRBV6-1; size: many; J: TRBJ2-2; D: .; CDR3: CASSELGTRTNTGELFF; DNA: TGTGCCAGCAGTGAACTAGGTACACGTACGAACACCGGGGAGCTGTTTTTT
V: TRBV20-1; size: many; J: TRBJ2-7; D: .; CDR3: CSARGTTYEQYF; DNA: TGCAGTGCTAGAGGGACCACCTACGAGCAGTACTTC
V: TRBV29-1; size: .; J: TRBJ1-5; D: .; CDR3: CSVETANQPQHF; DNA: TGCAGCGTTGAAACAGCCAATCAGCCCCAGCATTTT
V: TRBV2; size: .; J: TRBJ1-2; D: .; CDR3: CASSENGANYGYTF; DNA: TGTGCCAGCAGTGAAAACGGGGCTAACTATGGCTACACCTTC
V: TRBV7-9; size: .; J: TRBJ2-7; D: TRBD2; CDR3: CASSTAGAYEQYF; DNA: TGTGCCAGCAGCACAGCGGGGGCTTACGAGCAGTACTTC
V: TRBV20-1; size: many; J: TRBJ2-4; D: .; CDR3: CSAPSPGLAKNIQYF; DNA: TGCAGTGCTCCATCTCCGGGTTTGGCCAAAAACATTCAGTACTTC
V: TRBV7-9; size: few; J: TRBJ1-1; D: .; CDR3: CASSFTGFDNTEAFF; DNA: TGTGCCAGCAGCTTCACAGGGTTTGATAACACTGAAGCTTTCTTT
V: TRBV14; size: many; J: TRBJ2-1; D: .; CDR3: CASSSRWGDEQFF; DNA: TGTGCCAGCAGCTCAAGGTGGGGGGATGAGCAGTTCTTC
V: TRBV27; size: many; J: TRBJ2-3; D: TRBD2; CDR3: CASSPLAEITDTQYF; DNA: TGTGCCAGCAGTCCACTAGCGGAAATCACAGATACGCAGTATTTT
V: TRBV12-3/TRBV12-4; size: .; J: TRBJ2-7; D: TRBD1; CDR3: CASSPEGQGSNEQYF; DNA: TGTGCCAGCAGCCCCGAGGGACAGGGGTCGAACGAGCAGTACTTC
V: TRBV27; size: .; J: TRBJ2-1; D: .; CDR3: CASSLTSRGEQFF; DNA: TGTGCCAGCAGTTTAACCTCCCGGGGTGAGCAGTTCTTC
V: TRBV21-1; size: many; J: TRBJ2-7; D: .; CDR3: CASKKPPLAASPVPF; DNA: TGTGCCAGCAAAAAACCCCCCCTGGCGGCCTCCCCTGTCCCCTTC
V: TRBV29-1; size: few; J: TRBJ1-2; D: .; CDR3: CSVEDYEGREGYTF; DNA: TGCAGCGTTGAAGATTATGAAGGGCGGGAGGGCTACACCTTC
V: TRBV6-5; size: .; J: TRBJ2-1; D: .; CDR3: CASSILGSSSYNEQFF; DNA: TGTGCCAGCAGCATCTTAGGGTCCAGCTCCTACAATGAGCAGTTCTTC
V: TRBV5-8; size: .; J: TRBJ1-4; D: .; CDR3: CASSPTTATDATNEKLFF; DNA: TGTGCCAGCAGCCCCACGACAGCCACCGATGCAACTAATGAAAAACTGTTTTTT
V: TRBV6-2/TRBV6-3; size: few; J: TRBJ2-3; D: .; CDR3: CASRFLDRVNADTQYF; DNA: TGTGCCAGCAGATTCCTAGATAGGGTAAACGCAGATACGCAGTATTTT
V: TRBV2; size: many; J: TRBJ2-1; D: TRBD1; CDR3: CASSGDRGMQQFF; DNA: TGTGCCAGCAGTGGGGACAGGGGTATGCAGCAGTTCTTC
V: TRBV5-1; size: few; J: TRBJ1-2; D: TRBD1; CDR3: CASSLVMTGGLGYTF; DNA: TGCGCCAGCAGCTTGGTGATGACAGGGGGCTTAGGCTACACCTTC
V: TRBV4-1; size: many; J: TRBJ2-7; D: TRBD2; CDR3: CASSQGWTSGLSYEQYF; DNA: TGCGCCAGCAGCCAAGGCTGGACTAGCGGGCTCTCCTACGAGCAGTACTTC
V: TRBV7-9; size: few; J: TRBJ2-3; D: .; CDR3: CASSSLDSTFTDTQYF; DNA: TGTGCCAGCAGCAGCCTGGACAGCACCTTTACAGATACGCAGTATTTT
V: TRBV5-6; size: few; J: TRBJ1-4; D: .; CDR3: CASSSDMAFGEKLFF; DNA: TGTGCCAGCAGCTCCGACATGGCCTTTGGGGAAAAACTGTTTTTT
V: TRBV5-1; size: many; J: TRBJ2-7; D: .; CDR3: CASSLGLGNSYEQYF; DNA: TGCGCCAGCAGCCTGGGTTTGGGGAACTCCTACGAGCAGTACTTC
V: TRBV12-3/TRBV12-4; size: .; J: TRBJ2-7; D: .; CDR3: CASSAKWEQYF; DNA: TGTGCCAGCAGTGCTAAATGGGAGCAGTACTTC
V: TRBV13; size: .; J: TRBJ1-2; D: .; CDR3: CASSRQQTYGYTF; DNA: TGTGCCAGCAGCAGACAGCAAACCTATGGCTACACCTTC
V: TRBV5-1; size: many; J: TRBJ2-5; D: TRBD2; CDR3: CASTRRGGQETQYF; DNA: TGCGCCAGCACCCGTCGGGGGGGCCAAGAGACCCAGTACTTC
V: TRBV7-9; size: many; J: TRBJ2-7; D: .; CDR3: CASSLETYEQYF; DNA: TGTGCCAGCAGCTTAGAGACCTACGAGCAGTACTTC
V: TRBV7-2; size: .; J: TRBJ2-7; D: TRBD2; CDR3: CASSMTSEASYEQYF; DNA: TGTGCCAGCAGCATGACTAGCGAGGCATCCTACGAGCAGTACTTC
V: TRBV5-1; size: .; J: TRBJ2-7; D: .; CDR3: CASSLTVGNGYYEQYF; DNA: TGCGCCAGCAGCTTGACAGTGGGAAATGGGTACTACGAGCAGTACTTC
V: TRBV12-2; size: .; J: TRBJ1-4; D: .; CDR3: CASRPAEDATNEKLFF; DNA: TGTGCAAGTCGCCCCGCGGAGGATGCAACTAATGAAAAACTGTTTTTT
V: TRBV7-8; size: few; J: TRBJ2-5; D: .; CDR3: CASSLERSAGTETQYF; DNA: TGTGCCAGCAGCTTAGAGCGGTCTGCGGGGACAGAGACCCAGTACTTC
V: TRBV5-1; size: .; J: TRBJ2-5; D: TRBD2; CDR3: CASALPLAGEETQYF; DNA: TGCGCCAGCGCCCTTCCACTAGCGGGGGAAGAGACCCAGTACTTC
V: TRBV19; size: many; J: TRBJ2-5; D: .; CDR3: CASSIDRTGSETQYF; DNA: TGTGCCAGTAGTATAGACCGCACGGGTTCGGAGACCCAGTACTTC
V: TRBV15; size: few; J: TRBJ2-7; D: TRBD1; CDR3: CATSRRQGPYEQYF; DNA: TGTGCCACCAGCAGAAGACAGGGGCCCTACGAGCAGTACTTC